Listed here are 20 T cell receptor beta chains from one sample, sequenced in a study of T cell responses to AZD1222 COVID-19 vaccine. Using immunoSEQ multiplex PCR, the repertoire was profiled, and TCRdb retains in-frame clones only, with some absent. This table has about 120,000 clones, 85% to 95% appearing once. The sample in question was peripheral blood, obtained on day 0 of AZD1222 vaccination. The source of these receptors is an adult in good health.

This sequence joins TRBV24-1 and TRBJ2-1, with TRBD2 as a possible D gene (6 bases). V lost 5 bases to trimming and J lost 0 bases, with 19 bases between them. Germline-derived CDR1 and CDR2 are KGHDR and SFDVKD. This CDR3 has 18 residues. The CDR3 DNA sequence: TGTGCCACCAGTGCTAACTCCCGGGGGAGAAGCTCCTACAATGAGCAGTTCTTC. Translated: CATSANSRGRSSYNEQFF.

V is TRBV10-2 and J is TRBJ2-2, with unresolved D. V lost 7 bases and J lost 3, with 3 bases in between. The CDR3 is 11 residues long. Germline CDR1 and CDR2: WSHSY and SAAADI. The CDR3 DNA follows: TGCGCCAGCATGGACACCGGGGAGCTGTTTTTT. Protein sequence: CASMDTGELFF.

The chain uses TRBV7-9 and TRBJ1-1; 7 bases are shared with TRBD1. Germline V CDR1 and CDR2: SEHNR, FQNEAQ (reference sequence). V shed 6 bases and J 7 bases; nucleotides not matched to a gene: 8. The CDR3 loop spans 13 amino acids. The CDR3 DNA reads TGTGCCAGCAGATTTACAGGGGAAGGTGAAGCTTTCTTT. Its protein product is CASRFTGEGEAFF.

The V call is TRBV9, the J call TRBJ2-1, with D perhaps being TRBD1 or TRBD2 (5 bases each). The germline gives CDR1 SGDLS, CDR2 YYNGEE. The CDR3 totals 15 residues. V lost 4 bases to trimming and J lost 10 bases, with 21 bases between them. The CDR3 sequence is CASSPRWGSADEQFF. The CDR3 bases are TGTGCCAGCAGCCCCCGTTGGGGGTCGGCAGACGAGCAGTTCTTC.

The chain recombines TRBV11-2 with TRBJ2-1; D remains unclear. Germline V gene lookup returns CDR1 SGHAT and CDR2 FQNNGV. Deletions cut 2 bases from V and 0 bases from J, with 8 bases between. The CDR3 consists of 15 residues. CDR3 amino acids: CASSLLSHSYNEQFF. In DNA, the CDR3 is TGTGCCAGCAGCTTACTTAGCCACTCCTACAATGAGCAGTTCTTC.

The chain joins TRBV5-4 to TRBJ2-1, with a possible D match to TRBD1 (6 bases). The V and J ends lost 1 base and 5 bases respectively, with 16 bases between them. The CDR3 covers 16 residues. Germline values: CDR1 SGHNT, CDR2 YYREEE (reference sequence). In DNA form, the CDR3 reads TGTGCCAGCAGCTTGCCCCCAGGGGTCGAACACAATGAGCAGTTCTTC. Translation gives CASSLPPGVEHNEQFF.

The chain is built from TRBV3-1 (or the pseudogene TRBV3-2) and TRBJ2-7, with D possibly TRBD2 on 6 matching bases. Germline values: CDR1 LGHDT, CDR2 YNNKEL (reference sequence). The CDR3 runs 15 residues. Trimming shortened V by 4 bases and J by 3 bases, and 16 bases separated the two germline ends. CDR3 loop: CASSRPKEGVYEQYF. CDR3 bases: TGTGCCAGCAGCCGCCCCAAGGAGGGTGTCTACGAGCAGTACTTC.

The sample holds one count of this clone. V usage is TRBV5-1 and J usage is TRBJ2-2; 13 bases map to TRBD2. CDR3 size: 20 residues. The V gene's germline CDR1 is SGHRS and CDR2 YFSETQ. Trimming took 0 bases from V and 7 from J; bases not matched to a gene: 15. The CDR3 DNA is TGCGCCAGCAGCTTGGTATCGGGACTAGCGGGACCCCTGGGGGTCGGGGAGCTGTTTTTT. Amino acids: CASSLVSGLAGPLGVGELFF. The entire variable domain, with the rest obtained from reference TRBV5-1 and TRBJ2-2, is as follows: KAGVTQTPRYLIKTRGQQVTLSCSPISGHRSVSWYQQTPGQGLQFLFEYFSETQRNKGNFPGRFSGRQFSNSRSEMNVSTLELGDSALYLCASSLVSGLAGPLGVGELFFGEGSRLTVL.

The chain recombines TRBV19 with TRBJ1-5, with 8 bases fitting TRBD1. The CDR3 covers 15 residues. Germline lookup yields CDR1 LNHDA and CDR2 SQIVND (reference sequence). The J segment lost 3 bases and the V segment lost 3 bases, leaving 4 bases of the junction unmatched. CDR3: CASSIRTGFNQPQHF. The DNA of the CDR3 is TGTGCCAGTAGTATTCGGACAGGGTTCAATCAGCCCCAGCATTTT.

The CDR3, as DNA: TGTGCCAGCAGAGAAGGCCCGGGACTAGCCGCAGAGACCCAGTACTTC. This translates into CASREGPGLAAETQYF. The chain employs TRBV28 and TRBJ2-5; 9 bases fit TRBD2. This CDR3 comprises 16 residues. Trimming took 6 bases from V and 4 from J; bases not matched to a gene: 12. Germline CDR1 is MDHEN and CDR2 is SYDVKM.

The gene calls are TRBV5-1 and TRBJ2-3, with 14 bases fitting TRBD2. The CDR3 loop spans 16 amino acids. The V and J ends lost 0 bases and 4 bases, in that order; junction bases with no gene match: 1. The V gene's germline CDR1 is SGHRS and CDR2 YFSETQ. The DNA for the CDR3 is TGCGCCAGCAGCTTGGGACTAGCGGGAGGGGCAGATACGCAGTATTTT. Protein product: CASSLGLAGGADTQYF.

The chain combines TRBV28 with TRBJ2-5; 8 bases are shared with TRBD2. The CDR3 extends over 14 amino acids. Trimming took 6 bases from V and 3 from J; bases not matched to a gene: 6. Germline assignment: CDR1 MDHEN and CDR2 SYDVKM. Here the CDR3 DNA reads TGTGCCAGCAGCACCCCGGGACTAGAAGAGACCCAGTACTTC. This translates into CASSTPGLEETQYF.

V gene TRBV20-1 combines with J gene TRBJ2-7; D possibly matches TRBD1 or TRBD2 (5 bases each). This CDR3 spans 13 amino acids. The V end was cut by 3 bases, the J end by 4 bases, with 13 bases between. Per the germline V gene, CDR1 is DFQATT and CDR2 is SNEGSKA (reference sequence). The CDR3 bases are TGCAGTGCTAGTTCCGGGGCGGATTACGAGCAGTACTTC. Translated, it gives CSASSGADYEQYF.

The chain links TRBV15 to TRBJ2-1; D gene unclear. Trimming left V 0 bases short and J 9 bases short, with 6 bases between. Per germline, CDR1 LNHNV and CDR2 YYDKDF (reference sequence). This CDR3 region has 12 residues. CDR3 residues: CATSRDSREQFF. CDR3 nucleotides: TGTGCCACCAGCAGAGATTCACGTGAGCAGTTCTTC.

V gene TRBV6-5 combines with J gene TRBJ1-4, with 9 bases that match TRBD1. V shed 8 bases and J 10 bases; nucleotides not matched to a gene: 5. This CDR3 comprises 12 residues. Germline CDR1 reads MNHEY; CDR2 reads SVGAGI. The CDR3 sequence: CASGQGSGKLFF. In DNA form, the CDR3 reads TGTGCCAGCGGACAGGGGTCCGGAAAACTGTTTTTT.

V and J are TRBV3-1 (or the pseudogene TRBV3-2) and TRBJ2-2; maybe TRBD2 (6 bases). CDR3 size: 16 residues. V was cut by 4 bases and J by 0 bases, with 12 bases left in between. CDR1 LGHDT and CDR2 YNNKEL come from the germline V gene (reference sequence). CDR3 in amino acids: CASSPLAITNTGELFF. CDR3 coding DNA: TGTGCCAGCAGCCCTCTAGCGATAACGAACACCGGGGAGCTGTTTTTT.

The chain combines TRBV28 with TRBJ1-2, with D perhaps TRBD1 (5 bases). There are 13 residues in the CDR3. Germline loops: CDR1 MDHEN, CDR2 SYDVKM. The V and J ends lost 6 bases and 11 bases respectively, with 19 bases between them. CDR3 nucleotides: TGTGCCAGCAGAAAACCGGGACGGCCTTTGTACACCTTC. Its translation is CASRKPGRPLYTF.

A few counts support this clone. The CDR3 region is CASSDGQGPNYGYTF. For the CDR3, the DNA is TGTGCCAGCAGCGATGGACAGGGGCCTAACTATGGCTACACCTTC. The chain employs TRBV7-9 and TRBJ1-2, with 9 bases fitting TRBD1. This CDR3 spans 15 amino acids. Losses at the gene ends were 5 bases for V and 0 bases for J; bases not matched to a gene: 4. Per germline, CDR1 SEHNR and CDR2 FQNEAQ (reference sequence).

The chain uses TRBV27 and TRBJ2-7; 14 bases are a match to TRBD2. Germline-derived CDR1 and CDR2 are MNHEY and SMNVEV (reference sequence). The CDR3 is 17 amino acids. V lost 5 bases, J lost 5 bases, and 11 bases stayed unmatched. The CDR3 nucleotides are TGTGCCAGCAGTGATAGGCGGACTAGCGGGAGGAACGACGAGCAGTACTTC. This codes for CASSDRRTSGRNDEQYF.

J is TRBJ1-4 and V is TRBV27; 7 bases are a match to TRBD1. This CDR3 spans 13 amino acids. Germline CDR1 and CDR2: MNHEY and SMNVEV (reference sequence). V gave up 7 bases and J gave up 8 bases; unmatched junction bases: 7. The CDR3 loop reads CASKGQTGEKLFF. The CDR3 DNA reads as TGTGCCAGCAAAGGGCAGACAGGGGAAAAACTGTTTTTT.